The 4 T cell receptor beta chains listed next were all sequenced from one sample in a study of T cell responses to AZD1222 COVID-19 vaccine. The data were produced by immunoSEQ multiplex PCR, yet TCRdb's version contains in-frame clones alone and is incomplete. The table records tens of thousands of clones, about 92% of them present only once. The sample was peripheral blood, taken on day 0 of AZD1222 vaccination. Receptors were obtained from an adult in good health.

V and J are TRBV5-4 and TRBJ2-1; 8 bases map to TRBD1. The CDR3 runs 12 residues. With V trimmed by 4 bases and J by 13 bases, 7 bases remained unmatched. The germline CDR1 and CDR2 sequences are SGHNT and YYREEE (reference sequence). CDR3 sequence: CASSPPTGVQFF. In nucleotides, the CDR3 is TGTGCCAGCAGCCCCCCGACAGGGGTACAGTTCTTC.

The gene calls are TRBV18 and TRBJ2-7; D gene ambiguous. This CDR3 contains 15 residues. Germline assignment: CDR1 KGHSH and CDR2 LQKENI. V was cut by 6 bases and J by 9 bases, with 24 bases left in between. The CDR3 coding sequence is TGTGCCAGCTCCGCCGAGGTGGATCCCATACGCGGGCAGTACTTC. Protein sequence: CASSAEVDPIRGQYF.

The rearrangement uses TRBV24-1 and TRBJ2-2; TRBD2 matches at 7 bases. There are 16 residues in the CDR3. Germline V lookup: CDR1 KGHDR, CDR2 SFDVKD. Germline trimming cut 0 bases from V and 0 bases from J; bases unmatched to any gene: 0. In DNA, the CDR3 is TGTGCCACCAGTGATTTGGGACTAGCGAACACCGGGGAGCTGTTTTTT. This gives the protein CATSDLGLANTGELFF.

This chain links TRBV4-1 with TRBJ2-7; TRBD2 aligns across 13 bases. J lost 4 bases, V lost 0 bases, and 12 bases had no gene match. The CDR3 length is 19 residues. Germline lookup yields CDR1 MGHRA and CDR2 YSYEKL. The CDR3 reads CASSQDTYSGLAGEYEQYF. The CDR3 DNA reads TGCGCCAGCAGCCAAGACACGTATTCCGGACTAGCGGGAGAGTACGAGCAGTACTTC.